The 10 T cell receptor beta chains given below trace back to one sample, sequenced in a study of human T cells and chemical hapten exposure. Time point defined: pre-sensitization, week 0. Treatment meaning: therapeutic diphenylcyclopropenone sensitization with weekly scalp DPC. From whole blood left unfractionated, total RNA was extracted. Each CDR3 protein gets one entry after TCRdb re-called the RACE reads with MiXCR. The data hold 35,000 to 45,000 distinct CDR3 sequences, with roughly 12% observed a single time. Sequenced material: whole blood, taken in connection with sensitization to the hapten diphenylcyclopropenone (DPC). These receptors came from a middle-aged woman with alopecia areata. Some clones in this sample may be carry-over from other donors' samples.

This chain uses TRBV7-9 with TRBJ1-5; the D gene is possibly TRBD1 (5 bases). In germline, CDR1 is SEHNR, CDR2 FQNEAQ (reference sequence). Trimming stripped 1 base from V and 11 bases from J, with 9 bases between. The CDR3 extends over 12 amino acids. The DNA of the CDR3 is TGTGCCAGCAGCTTAGAGGGGTCTGCCCAGCATTTT. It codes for CASSLEGSAQHF.

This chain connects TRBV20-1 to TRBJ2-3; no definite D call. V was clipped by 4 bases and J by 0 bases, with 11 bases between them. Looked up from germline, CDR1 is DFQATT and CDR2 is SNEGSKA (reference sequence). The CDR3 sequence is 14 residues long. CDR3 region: CSAITTQSTDTQYF. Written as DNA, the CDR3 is TGCAGTGCTATAACGACCCAAAGCACAGATACGCAGTATTTT.

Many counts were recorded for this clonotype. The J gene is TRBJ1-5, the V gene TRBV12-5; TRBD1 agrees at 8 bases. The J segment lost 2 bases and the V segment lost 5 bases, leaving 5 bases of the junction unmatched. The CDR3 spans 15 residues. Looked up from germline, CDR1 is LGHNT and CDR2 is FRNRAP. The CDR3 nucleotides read TGTGCTAGTGGTGCCGGACAGGGTGGCAATCAGCCCCAGCATTTT. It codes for CASGAGQGGNQPQHF.

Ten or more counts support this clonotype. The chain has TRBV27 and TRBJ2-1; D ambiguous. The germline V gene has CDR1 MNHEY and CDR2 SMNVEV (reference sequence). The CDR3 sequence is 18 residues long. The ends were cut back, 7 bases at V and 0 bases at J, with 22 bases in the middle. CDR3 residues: CASKAWRPMKSSYNEQFF. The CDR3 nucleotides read TGTGCCAGCAAAGCGTGGCGTCCGATGAAAAGCTCCTACAATGAGCAGTTCTTC.

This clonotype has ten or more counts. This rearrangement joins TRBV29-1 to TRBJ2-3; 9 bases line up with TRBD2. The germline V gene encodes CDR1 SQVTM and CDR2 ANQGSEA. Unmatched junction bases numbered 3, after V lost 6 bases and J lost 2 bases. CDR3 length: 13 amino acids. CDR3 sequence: CSVGLAPTDTQYF. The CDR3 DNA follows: TGCAGCGTGGGACTAGCCCCCACAGATACGCAGTATTTT.

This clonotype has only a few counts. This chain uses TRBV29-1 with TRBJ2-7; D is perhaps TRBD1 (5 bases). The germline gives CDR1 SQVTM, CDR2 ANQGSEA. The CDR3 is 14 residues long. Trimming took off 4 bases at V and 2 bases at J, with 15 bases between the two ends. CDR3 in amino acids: CSVAAGRAAYEQYF. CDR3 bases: TGCAGCGTTGCCGCCGGCAGGGCCGCCTACGAGCAGTACTTC.

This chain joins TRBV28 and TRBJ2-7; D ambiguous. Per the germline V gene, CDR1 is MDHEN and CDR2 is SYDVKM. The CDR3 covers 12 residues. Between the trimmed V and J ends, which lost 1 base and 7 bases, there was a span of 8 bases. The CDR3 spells CASSLFYGEQYF. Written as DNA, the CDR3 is TGTGCCAGCAGTTTATTTTACGGAGAGCAGTACTTC.

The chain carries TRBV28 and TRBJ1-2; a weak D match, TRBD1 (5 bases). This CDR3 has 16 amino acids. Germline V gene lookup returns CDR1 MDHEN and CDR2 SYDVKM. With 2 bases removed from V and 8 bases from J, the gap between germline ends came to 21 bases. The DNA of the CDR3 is TGTGCCAGCAGTTTAAAGGGACTCACCTCGAAGGTGGGCTACACCTTC. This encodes CASSLKGLTSKVGYTF.

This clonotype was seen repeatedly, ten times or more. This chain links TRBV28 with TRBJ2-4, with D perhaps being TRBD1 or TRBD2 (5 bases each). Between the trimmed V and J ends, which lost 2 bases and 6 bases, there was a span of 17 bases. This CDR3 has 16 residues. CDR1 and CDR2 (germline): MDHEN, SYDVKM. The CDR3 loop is CASSLPDVGGGNIQYF. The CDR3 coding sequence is TGTGCCAGCAGTTTACCGGACGTTGGGGGTGGAAACATTCAGTACTTC. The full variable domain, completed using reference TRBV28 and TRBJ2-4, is DVKVTQSSRYLVKRTGEKVFLECVQDMDHENMFWYRQDPGLGLRLIYFSYDVKMKEKGDIPEGYSVSREKKERFSLILESASTNQTSMYLCASSLPDVGGGNIQYFGAGTRLSVL.

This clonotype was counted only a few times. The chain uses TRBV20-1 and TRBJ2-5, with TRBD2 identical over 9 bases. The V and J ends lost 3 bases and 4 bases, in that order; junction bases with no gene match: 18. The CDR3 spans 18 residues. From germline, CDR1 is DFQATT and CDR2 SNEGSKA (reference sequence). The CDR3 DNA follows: TGCAGTGCTAGTTCCCCTAGCGGGGCCGAGCTGGGTACAGAGACCCAGTACTTC. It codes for CSASSPSGAELGTETQYF.